These 2 T cell receptor beta chains came from one sample sequenced in a study of cytomegalovirus exposure and HLA in healthy donors. With 60 Vbeta and 13 Jbeta primers, the PCR was carried out. The assay was immunoSEQ multiplex PCR, and TCRdb's table has in-frame clones only and misses some. The table shows tens of thousands of clones, with roughly 82% occurring only once. Sample: PBMCs. The receptor set was obtained from a man in his late teens or twenties in good health and CMV-seronegative.

This clone was found once. The chain combines TRBV4-2 with TRBJ2-4, with D unclear. Deletions cut 0 bases from V and 8 bases from J, with 14 bases between. Per the germline V gene, CDR1 is LGHNA and CDR2 is YNFKEQ. The CDR3 runs 15 residues. CDR3 amino acids: CASSQDRGSSYIQYF. The CDR3 DNA follows: TGTGCCAGCAGCCAAGATCGAGGCAGTTCGTACATTCAGTACTTC.

J is TRBJ2-1 and V is TRBV19, with 11 nucleotides matching TRBD1. The CDR3 covers 14 residues. Germline CDR1 LNHDA, CDR2 SQIVND (reference sequence). The V segment lost 6 bases and the J segment 4 bases; nucleotides outside the gene matches: 2. This chain's CDR3 is CASSGTGGYNEQFF. The CDR3, as DNA: TGTGCCAGTAGCGGGACAGGGGGATACAATGAGCAGTTCTTC.